These T cell receptor beta chains were read from a single sample in a study of PD-1 blockade in mismatch repair-deficient tumors. The protocol was immunoSEQ multiplex PCR, while the TCRdb copy is restricted to in-frame clones and leaves out a portion. This repertoire shows about 100,000 clones, approximately 83% found once; its top ten account for around 6.5%. The sequenced sample was peripheral blood, obtained 36 weeks after starting pembrolizumab. All receptors derive from an adult with mismatch repair-deficient cancer. The CDR3 runs from the conserved cysteine through the conserved F or W. Fields, in order: V gene, clone size, D gene, J gene, CDR3 protein, CDR3 DNA. D genes are given only for firm matches. Clone size is shown for a subset of rows, as once, few, many or a class of expanded clone.

V: TRBV12-5
size: NA
D: NA
J: TRBJ1-1
CDR3: CASALSQRNTEAFF
DNA: TGTGCTAGTGCCCTATCTCAGAGGAACACTGAAGCTTTCTTT

V: TRBV13
size: few
D: NA
J: TRBJ2-2
CDR3: CASSLGHKNTGELFF
DNA: TGTGCCAGCAGCTTAGGACACAAGAACACCGGGGAGCTGTTTTTT

V: TRBV4-1
size: NA
D: NA
J: TRBJ1-1
CDR3: CASSQDKAPGYTEAFF
DNA: TGCGCCAGCAGCCAAGATAAGGCCCCGGGGTACACTGAAGCTTTCTTT

V: TRBV5-6
size: NA
D: NA
J: TRBJ1-5
CDR3: CASSLLSEIYSNQPQHF
DNA: TGTGCCAGCAGCTTACTCAGCGAGATTTATAGCAATCAGCCCCAGCATTTT

V: TRBV2
size: few
D: TRBD1
J: TRBJ2-7
CDR3: CASRGDSRYEQYF
DNA: TGTGCCAGCAGGGGGGACAGTCGATACGAGCAGTACTTC

V: TRBV7-3
size: NA
D: NA
J: TRBJ2-3
CDR3: CASSRGTGRADTQYF
DNA: TGTGCCAGCAGCCGGGGAACGGGGCGGGCAGATACGCAGTATTTT

V: TRBV7-3
size: NA
D: NA
J: TRBJ2-5
CDR3: CASSPLGGGAVETQYF
DNA: TGTGCCAGCAGCCCTCTCGGAGGGGGGGCGGTTGAGACCCAGTACTTC

V: TRBV4-3
size: NA
D: NA
J: TRBJ2-2
CDR3: CASSQDAGARTGELFF
DNA: TGCGCCAGCAGCCAAGATGCCGGGGCGCGCACCGGGGAGCTGTTTTTT

V: TRBV5-4
size: NA
D: TRBD1
J: TRBJ1-5
CDR3: CASSPGFRTGYLVSNQPQHF
DNA: TGTGCCAGCAGCCCGGGGTTCCGGACAGGGTATCTGGTTAGCAATCAGCCCCAGCATTTT

V: TRBV5-8
size: NA
D: TRBD2
J: TRBJ2-4
CDR3: CASSLAPGGRIAKNIQYF
DNA: TGTGCCAGCAGCTTGGCTCCTGGCGGGAGGATAGCCAAAAACATTCAGTACTTC

V: TRBV11-3
size: NA
D: NA
J: TRBJ2-3
CDR3: CASSLDGTEADTQYF
DNA: TGTGCCAGCAGCTTAGATGGGACCGAGGCAGATACGCAGTATTTT

V: TRBV7-8
size: NA
D: TRBD2
J: TRBJ2-1
CDR3: CASSLAPSGRAVSYNEQFF
DNA: TGTGCCAGCAGCTTAGCTCCTAGCGGGAGGGCTGTATCCTACAATGAGCAGTTCTTC

V: TRBV6-6
size: NA
D: TRBD1
J: TRBJ2-7
CDR3: CASSKIPPGQPYEQYF
DNA: TGTGCCAGCAGTAAAATACCACCGGGACAGCCCTACGAGCAGTACTTC

V: TRBV14
size: once
D: NA
J: TRBJ2-4
CDR3: CASSLGTTVNIQYF
DNA: TGTGCCAGCAGCCTAGGGACAACTGTAAACATTCAGTACTTC

V: TRBV29-1
size: NA
D: TRBD2
J: TRBJ2-2
CDR3: CSVGGGAGELFF
DNA: TGCAGCGTTGGCGGGGGTGCCGGGGAGCTGTTTTTT

V: TRBV4-3
size: NA
D: TRBD1
J: TRBJ2-7
CDR3: CASSQGTGGLYEQYF
DNA: TGCGCCAGCAGCCAAGGGACAGGGGGGTTATACGAGCAGTACTTC

V: TRBV5-6
size: NA
D: NA
J: TRBJ2-7
CDR3: CASSLMDGSYEQYF
DNA: TGTGCCAGCAGCTTGATGGACGGCTCCTACGAGCAGTACTTC

V: TRBV27
size: NA
D: NA
J: TRBJ2-1
CDR3: CASSLLMGAYNEQFF
DNA: TGTGCCAGCAGTTTATTAATGGGAGCCTACAATGAGCAGTTCTTC

V: TRBV7-2
size: NA
D: NA
J: TRBJ2-7
CDR3: CASSLGPVYEQYF
DNA: TGTGCCAGCAGCCTCGGACCTGTCTACGAGCAGTACTTC

V: TRBV5-1
size: NA
D: TRBD2
J: TRBJ2-1
CDR3: CASSHGVAGGAYNEQFF
DNA: TGCGCCAGCAGCCATGGCGTAGCGGGAGGGGCCTACAATGAGCAGTTCTTC

V: TRBV27
size: NA
D: NA
J: TRBJ2-7
CDR3: CASSRTDTGDMTEQYF
DNA: TGTGCCAGCAGTCGAACCGACACCGGTGATATGACCGAGCAGTACTTC

V: TRBV6-6
size: NA
D: NA
J: TRBJ2-7
CDR3: CASSDRDGYEQYF
DNA: TGTGCCAGCAGCGACAGAGACGGGTACGAGCAGTACTTC

V: TRBV28
size: few
D: TRBD2
J: TRBJ2-7
CDR3: CASRLAGDSYEQYF
DNA: TGTGCCAGCAGGTTGGCGGGAGACTCCTACGAGCAGTACTTC

V: TRBV7-3
size: NA
D: TRBD2
J: TRBJ2-1
CDR3: CASSPSSGASYNEQFF
DNA: TGTGCCAGCAGTCCCTCTAGCGGGGCCTCCTACAATGAGCAGTTCTTC

V: TRBV5-1
size: once
D: NA
J: TRBJ2-1
CDR3: CASSLAVGGNNEQFF
DNA: TGCGCCAGCAGCTTGGCCGTGGGGGGAAACAATGAGCAGTTCTTC

V: TRBV19
size: NA
D: TRBD2
J: TRBJ2-1
CDR3: CASRAGGPSGWNEQFF
DNA: TGTGCCAGTAGGGCGGGAGGGCCCTCGGGATGGAATGAGCAGTTCTTC

V: TRBV5-1
size: few
D: TRBD2
J: TRBJ2-7
CDR3: CASSPLAGGIHEQYF
DNA: TGCGCCAGCAGCCCACTAGCGGGAGGCATCCACGAGCAGTACTTC

V: TRBV4-3
size: NA
D: NA
J: TRBJ1-2
CDR3: CASSGTGTEYGYTF
DNA: TGCGCCAGCAGCGGAACCGGGACGGAGTATGGCTACACCTTC

V: TRBV19
size: NA
D: NA
J: TRBJ2-5
CDR3: CASSIRGSGTQETQYF
DNA: TGTGCCAGTAGTATAAGGGGGTCGGGAACTCAAGAGACCCAGTACTTC

V: TRBV19
size: NA
D: TRBD1
J: TRBJ2-7
CDR3: CASQPRTGDSYEQYF
DNA: TGTGCCAGCCAACCCCGGACAGGGGATTCCTACGAGCAGTACTTC

V: TRBV29-1
size: NA
D: NA
J: TRBJ2-1
CDR3: CSGDYEGRGDEQFF
DNA: TGCAGCGGGGATTATGAGGGGAGAGGGGATGAGCAGTTCTTC

V: TRBV9
size: once
D: TRBD1
J: TRBJ1-1
CDR3: CASSPATGAEAFF
DNA: TGTGCCAGCAGCCCAGCTACAGGGGCTGAAGCTTTCTTT

V: TRBV7-3
size: NA
D: TRBD1
J: TRBJ2-3
CDR3: CASSLDRASTDTQYF
DNA: TGTGCCAGCAGCCTGGACAGGGCAAGCACAGATACGCAGTATTTT

V: TRBV19
size: NA
D: NA
J: TRBJ2-2
CDR3: CASRRVGTNTGELFF
DNA: TGTGCCAGTAGAAGGGTGGGGACGAACACCGGGGAGCTGTTTTTT

V: TRBV27
size: NA
D: NA
J: TRBJ2-3
CDR3: CASSSQSWTQYF
DNA: TGTGCCAGCAGCTCCCAGAGTTGGACGCAGTATTTT

V: TRBV7-2
size: NA
D: TRBD1
J: TRBJ1-2
CDR3: CASSLWGTGEVYGYTF
DNA: TGTGCCAGCAGCTTATGGGGGACAGGGGAGGTCTATGGCTACACCTTC

V: TRBV11-2
size: once
D: NA
J: TRBJ1-3
CDR3: CASSFFRDAGNTIYF
DNA: TGTGCCAGCAGCTTCTTCAGGGATGCTGGAAACACCATATATTTT

V: TRBV10-3
size: NA
D: TRBD2
J: TRBJ2-2
CDR3: CALRGTSNTGELFF
DNA: TGTGCCCTCAGAGGGACTAGCAACACCGGGGAGCTGTTTTTT

V: TRBV5-1
size: NA
D: NA
J: TRBJ1-1
CDR3: CASSLGPHGEGTEAFF
DNA: TGCGCCAGCAGCTTGGGGCCCCATGGGGAAGGAACTGAAGCTTTCTTT

V: TRBV6-1
size: NA
D: NA
J: TRBJ1-1
CDR3: CASSEGRGLNTEAFF
DNA: TGTGCCAGCAGTGAAGGCAGGGGCTTAAACACTGAAGCTTTCTTT

V: TRBV11-2
size: NA
D: NA
J: TRBJ2-1
CDR3: CASSLDRASYNEQFF
DNA: TGTGCCAGCAGCTTAGACAGGGCGTCCTACAATGAGCAGTTCTTC